Listed here are 16 T cell receptor beta chains from one sample, sequenced in a study of CD8 T cells in ankylosing spondylitis. TCRdb itself ran the 5' RACE reads through MiXCR, one entry per CDR3 protein. This repertoire shows 250,000 or so distinct CDR3 sequences, 20% to 30% found once; its top ten account for roughly 0.6%. Sequenced material: blood, either unsorted or a sorted T cell fraction (not recorded which). These receptors originate from a male donor with ankylosing spondylitis or in good health (not recorded which).

This clonotype was counted ten times or more. CDR3 protein: CSAMTQYETTDTQYF. Here the CDR3 DNA reads TGCAGTGCCATGACTCAATATGAAACCACAGATACGCAGTATTTT. The chain joins TRBV20-1 to TRBJ2-3, with D uncertain. Trimming took off 6 bases at V and 2 bases at J, with 18 bases between the two ends. The germline gives CDR1 DFQATT, CDR2 SNEGSKA (reference sequence). This CDR3 region has 15 residues.

This clonotype was picked up a small number of times. The chain employs TRBV20-1 and TRBJ2-1; D unresolved. Per the germline V gene, CDR1 is DFQATT and CDR2 is SNEGSKA (reference sequence). V was clipped by 5 bases and J by 10 bases, with 12 bases between them. This CDR3 contains 11 residues. As DNA, the CDR3 is TGCAGTGCTGGGCTCCCAGTCGAGCAGTTCTTC. Its protein is CSAGLPVEQFF.

In this sample, this clonotype turned up many times. This chain connects TRBV20-1 to TRBJ2-7; 9 bases align to TRBD2. With V trimmed by 8 bases and J by 4 bases, 9 bases remained unmatched. Per the germline V gene, CDR1 is DFQATT and CDR2 is SNEGSKA (reference sequence). CDR3 length: 13 amino acids. CDR3 residues: CSTAGGKRYEQYF. The CDR3 coding sequence is TGCAGTACCGCGGGGGGGAAACGTTACGAGCAGTACTTC.

There are many counts of this clonotype. The rearrangement uses TRBV20-1 and TRBJ2-4, with 7 bases that match TRBD2. J gave up 0 bases and V 6 bases, and 8 bases lay outside the gene matches. Germline V lookup: CDR1 DFQATT, CDR2 SNEGSKA (reference sequence). This CDR3 spans 15 amino acids. CDR3 nucleotide sequence: TGCAGTGCACCAGAGCGGGGTCTAGCCAAAAACATTCAGTACTTC. Translating it yields CSAPERGLAKNIQYF.

The chain employs TRBV12-3 or TRBV12-4 and TRBJ2-1; 10 bases fit TRBD1. V lost 8 bases and J lost 7; bases outside the gene matches: 11. There are 15 residues in the CDR3. CDR3 in DNA: TGTGCCAGCTCTGAGACAGGGGGCAAATTGAATGAGCAGTTCTTC. Translating it yields CASSETGGKLNEQFF.

The chain links TRBV20-1 to TRBJ2-3; 9 bases align to TRBD2. Germline CDR1 is DFQATT and CDR2 is SNEGSKA (reference sequence). V shed 0 bases, J shed 2 bases, and the junction held 6 bases outside the gene matches. The CDR3 loop spans 16 amino acids. The CDR3 nucleotides are TGCAGTGCTAGAGATCCTAGCGGGAAGACCACAGATACGCAGTATTTT. Its translation: CSARDPSGKTTDTQYF.

In its sample, this clonotype was seen many times. The chain couples TRBV20-1 to TRBJ2-6, with D possibly TRBD2 on 5 matching bases. V was shortened by 4 bases and J by 1 base, with 11 bases between the two germline ends. The germline CDR1 and CDR2 sequences are DFQATT and SNEGSKA (reference sequence). The CDR3 runs 15 residues. The CDR3 region is CSATNSGSGANVLTF. The CDR3, as DNA: TGCAGTGCTACAAACTCGGGGTCTGGGGCCAACGTCCTGACTTTC.

At least ten counts were recorded for this clonotype. The V call is TRBV20-1, the J call TRBJ2-1, with 10 positions matching TRBD1. Per the germline V gene, CDR1 is DFQATT and CDR2 is SNEGSKA (reference sequence). The V gene end was trimmed by 7 bases and the J gene end by 7 bases; junction bases not matched to a gene: 4. The CDR3 has 12 residues. For the CDR3, the DNA is TGCAGTGGGGGGGACAGGGGAAATGAGCAGTTCTTC. It specifies CSGGDRGNEQFF.

The gene calls are TRBV6-2 or TRBV6-3 and TRBJ2-3; TRBD1 agrees at 8 bases. J gave up 1 base and V 4 bases, and 7 bases lay outside the gene matches. This CDR3 is 16 amino acids long. In germline, CDR1 is MNHEY, CDR2 SVGEGT. The CDR3 sequence: CASSSNRGSGTDTQYF. The CDR3 DNA follows: TGTGCCAGCAGTTCGAACAGGGGGTCAGGCACAGATACGCAGTATTTT.

Ten or more counts support this clonotype. This chain joins TRBV11-2 and TRBJ2-1; TRBD2 aligns across 9 bases. In germline, CDR1 is SGHAT, CDR2 FQNNGV. There are 19 residues in the CDR3. V gave up 6 bases and J gave up 2 bases; unmatched junction bases: 17. The DNA of the CDR3 is TGTGCCAGCAGTTATGTGTATAGGGGCGGGGGGGCCACCTACAATGAGCAGTTCTTC. Amino acid sequence: CASSYVYRGGGATYNEQFF.

This clonotype was picked up many times. V and J are TRBV12-3 or TRBV12-4 and TRBJ1-6; the D gene is possibly TRBD1 (5 bases). The CDR3 extends over 15 amino acids. V was clipped by 5 bases and J by 11 bases, with 19 bases between them. Here the CDR3 reads CASSPTGTGIAPLHF. For the CDR3, the DNA is TGTGCCAGCAGTCCCACCGGGACGGGAATTGCACCCCTCCACTTT.

This clonotype was recorded many times. The V gene is TRBV20-1, the J gene TRBJ2-3; 8 bases agree with TRBD2. This CDR3 region has 15 residues. Germline-derived CDR1 and CDR2 are DFQATT and SNEGSKA (reference sequence). V was clipped by 3 bases and J by 4 bases; unmatched bases: 9. CDR3: CSASKASGRADTQYF. CDR3 sequence (DNA): TGCAGTGCTAGTAAGGCTAGCGGGCGGGCAGATACGCAGTATTTT.

There are many counts of this clonotype. The rearrangement links TRBV20-1 to TRBJ1-1; D uncertain. The length of the CDR3 is 15 residues. With 1 base removed from V and 1 base from J, the gap between germline ends came to 13 bases. Germline values: CDR1 DFQATT, CDR2 SNEGSKA (reference sequence). CDR3 loop: CSARGIEARNTEAFF. The CDR3 region has the DNA TGCAGTGCTAGAGGAATAGAAGCGAGGAACACTGAAGCTTTCTTT.

As concerns this clonotype: A much bigger clone sits one base away, suggesting this may be a read error. The V and J genes are TRBV7-3 and TRBJ2-1; TRBD1 matches at 9 bases. Trimming took 5 bases from V and 3 from J; bases not matched to a gene: 14. The CDR3 is made up of 18 amino acids. Germline lookup yields CDR1 SGHTA and CDR2 FQGTGA. CDR3: CASSPRDRESPDYNEQFF. The DNA for the CDR3 is TGTGCCAGCAGCCCCCGGGACAGGGAGTCCCCTGACTACAATGAGCAGTTCTTC.

This clonotype occurred many times. This chain links TRBV7-2 with TRBJ2-1; TRBD2 matches 7 bases. With V trimmed by 6 bases and J by 10 bases, 15 bases remained unmatched. CDR1 and CDR2 from the germline V gene are SGHTA and FQGNSA. The CDR3 is 15 residues long. CDR3 in DNA: TGTGCCAGCAGGGCGACCGGGACTAATCTTCGGGAGCAGTTCTTC. It is translated as CASRATGTNLREQFF.

The sample holds many counts of this clonotype. The chain joins TRBV5-1 to TRBJ2-7; D remains ambiguous. Germline V CDR1 and CDR2: SGHRS, YFSETQ. The CDR3 is 15 residues long. V lost 2 bases and J lost 0, with 12 bases in between. CDR3 region: CASSFGRTSSYEQYF. CDR3 nucleotides: TGCGCCAGCAGCTTTGGACGGACCAGCTCCTACGAGCAGTACTTC. The full variable domain, with the rest looked up from reference TRBV5-1 and TRBJ2-7, is KAGVTQTPRYLIKTRGQQVTLSCSPISGHRSVSWYQQTPGQGLQFLFEYFSETQRNKGNFPGRFSGRQFSNSRSEMNVSTLELGDSALYLCASSFGRTSSYEQYFGPGTRLTVT.